This TCR beta chain was sequenced for a study of metastatic and nonmetastatic thyroid tumors. Thyroid surgery took place with no prior treatment in any patient. The V gene lost 5 bases and the J gene lost 5 bases, with 16 bases spanning the gap. The germline V gene encodes CDR1 SGHRS and CDR2 YFSETQ. The CDR3 sequence is 14 residues long. General study points: A significant increase in TCR beta diversity was reportedly seen in malignant thyroid tumors relative to benign nodules, in blood and tumor.

Through MiXCR, TCRdb re-clonotyped the PCR reads. The table records about 5,000 clones, about 29% of them present only once. Details on this clone: Its antigen is unknown.

The chain has TRBV5-1 and TRBJ1-1; D may be TRBD1 (6 bases). The sequencing input was adjacent normal tissue. This receptor was obtained from a female donor with papillary thyroid cancer or a benign thyroid nodule (not recorded which). Some clones in this sample may be carry-over from other donors' samples. CDR3 sequence (DNA): TGCGCCAGCAGTCTACAGGGAGAGAGGACTGAAGCTTTCTTT. It yields the protein CASSLQGERTEAFF. Full variable domain (outside the CDR3, taken from reference TRBV5-1 and TRBJ1-1): KAGVTQTPRYLIKTRGQQVTLSCSPISGHRSVSWYQQTPGQGLQFLFEYFSETQRNKGNFPGRFSGRQFSNSRSEMNVSTLELGDSALYLCASSLQGERTEAFFGQGTRLTVV.